The 5 T cell receptor beta chains below come from one sample, sequenced in a study of blood T cell repertoires in COVID-19. The repertoire was sequenced with immunoSEQ multiplex PCR; TCRdb's copy has only in-frame clones and lacks some. The table lists 200,000 to 250,000 clones, 84% of them singletons. The source material was peripheral blood. These receptors were obtained from a woman in her 50s with active or convalescent COVID-19.

This chain uses TRBV5-4 with TRBJ2-2; D possibly corresponds to TRBD1 (6 bases). Germline lookup yields CDR1 SGHNT and CDR2 YYREEE (reference sequence). CDR3 length: 17 residues. V was clipped by 6 bases and J by 6 bases, with 24 bases between them. The CDR3 DNA follows: TGTGCCAGCACCTCTCTTCCAGGGGCCCACCGCGCCGGGGAGCTGTTTTTT. This translates into CASTSLPGAHRAGELFF.

This chain joins TRBV5-1 and TRBJ1-1, with TRBD1 matching 9 bases. The CDR3 runs 16 residues. V was pared by 2 bases and J by 5 bases, with 10 bases of the junction left unmatched. The germline V gene has CDR1 SGHRS and CDR2 YFSETQ. Here the CDR3 DNA reads TGCGCCAGCAGCTTTGATCACCCCGGACAGGGGACTGAAGCTTTCTTT. Its protein product is CASSFDHPGQGTEAFF.

The V and J genes are TRBV3-1 (or the pseudogene TRBV3-2) and TRBJ2-2; TRBD2 agrees at 8 bases. With V trimmed by 4 bases and J by 2 bases, 6 bases remained unmatched. The germline CDR1 and CDR2 sequences are LGHDT and YNNKEL (reference sequence). The CDR3 consists of 16 residues. This CDR3 reads CASSRNSGTNTGELFF. In DNA, the CDR3 is TGTGCCAGCAGCCGGAATAGCGGGACCAACACCGGGGAGCTGTTTTTT.

The V and J genes are TRBV28 and TRBJ1-4, with D unresolved. The CDR3 consists of 15 residues. The germline V and J ends were trimmed by 7 bases and 3 bases, with 15 bases remaining between them. CDR1 and CDR2 (germline): MDHEN, SYDVKM. The CDR3 DNA reads as TGTGCCAGCATACGATTCGGCGGCCCTAATGAAAAACTGTTTTTT. This translates into CASIRFGGPNEKLFF.

The chain combines TRBV3-1 (or the pseudogene TRBV3-2) with TRBJ1-1; 7 bases agree with TRBD1. Unmatched junction bases numbered 3, after V lost 4 bases and J lost 7 bases. This CDR3 region has 12 residues. CDR1 is LGHDT and CDR2 is YNNKEL in the germline V gene (reference sequence). CDR3 in DNA: TGTGCCAGCAGCCCGACAGGGATTGAAGCTTTCTTT. It codes for CASSPTGIEAFF.